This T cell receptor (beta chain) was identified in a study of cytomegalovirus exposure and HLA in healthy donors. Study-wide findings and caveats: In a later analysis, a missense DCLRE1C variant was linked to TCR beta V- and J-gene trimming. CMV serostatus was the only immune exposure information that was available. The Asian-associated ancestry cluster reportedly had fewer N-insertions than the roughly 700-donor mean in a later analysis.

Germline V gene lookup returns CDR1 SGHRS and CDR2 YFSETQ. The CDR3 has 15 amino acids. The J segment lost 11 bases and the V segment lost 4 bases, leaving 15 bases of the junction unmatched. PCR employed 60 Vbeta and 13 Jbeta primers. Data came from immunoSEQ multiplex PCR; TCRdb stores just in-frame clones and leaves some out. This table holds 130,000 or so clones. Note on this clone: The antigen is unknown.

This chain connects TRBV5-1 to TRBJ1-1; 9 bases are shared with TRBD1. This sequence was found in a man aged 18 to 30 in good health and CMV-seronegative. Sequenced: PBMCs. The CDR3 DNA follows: TGCGCCAGCAGCCGGGACTCAACAGGGGGCAATTTGGCTTTCTTT. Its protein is CASSRDSTGGNLAFF.